The entry below describes one T cell receptor beta chain. These data belong to a study of T cell changes during pregnancy in multiple sclerosis. Some clones are missing from TCRdb's copy, which holds only in-frame ones; the method was immunoSEQ multiplex PCR. The sample shows under 75,000 clones, about 90% of them seen only once. Losses at the gene ends were 2 bases for V and 4 bases for J; bases not matched to a gene: 7. Per germline, CDR1 ENHRY and CDR2 SYGVKD. The CDR3 extends over 15 amino acids. The sequences come from CD4+ T cells from peripheral blood mononuclear cells, collected after pregnancy. The clonotype was recovered from a female donor in good health, enrolled as a control in a pregnancy study. The rearrangement uses TRBV10-3 and TRBJ1-2; 7 bases are shared with TRBD1. Written as DNA, the CDR3 is TGTGCCATCAGTGAGCAGGGACAGACCTTCTATGGCTACACCTTC. It translates to CAISEQGQTFYGYTF.